This TCR beta chain is from a study of T cells in Graves' hyperthyroidism and ophthalmopathy. The CDR3 length is 13 residues. V lost 1 base and J 10 bases, leaving 8 bases between the germline ends. From RNA transcripts, TCR beta CDR3 regions were amplified. The TCR CDR3 was amplified in a first-round RT-PCR using the HTBI primer set. MiXCR, run by TCRdb on the multiplex PCR reads, gives a single entry per CDR3 protein. The sample consists of some 500,000 distinct CDR3 sequences, 15% to 20% of them appearing once. Exclusions: uncontrolled infection, other autoimmune disease, pregnancy, lactation. This chain links TRBV12-3 or TRBV12-4 with TRBJ1-6; no clear D gene. This receptor was taken from a woman in her 30s with Graves' ophthalmopathy. The sample consisted of blood. This CDR3 is CASSLVAESPLHF. DNA for the CDR3: TGTGCCAGCAGTTTAGTGGCAGAGTCACCCCTCCACTTT.